These 25 T cell receptor beta chains were all obtained from the same sample, sequenced in a study of T cell responses to AZD1222 COVID-19 vaccine. Method: immunoSEQ multiplex PCR; TCRdb's copy keeps in-frame clones and lacks some. The table has approximately 120,000 clones, approximately 90% seen once. Sequenced here: peripheral blood, sampled on day 0 of AZD1222 vaccination. These receptors all come from an adult in good health.

This sequence joins TRBV7-6 and TRBJ2-5; 13 bases agree with TRBD2. The CDR3 totals 15 residues. Germline CDR1 SGHVS, CDR2 FNYEAQ. J lost 5 bases, V lost 4 bases, and 4 bases had no gene match. CDR3 sequence: CASSSRTSGGETQYF. DNA of the CDR3: TGTGCCAGCAGCTCGCGGACTAGCGGGGGTGAGACCCAGTACTTC.

The chain recombines TRBV11-2 with TRBJ2-4; D gene unclear. From germline, CDR1 is SGHAT and CDR2 FQNNGV. This CDR3 has 11 residues. V dropped 1 base and J dropped 6 bases, with 1 base sitting between them. The CDR3 DNA reads as TGTGCCAGCAGCTTAGGAAACATTCAGTACTTC. It is translated as CASSLGNIQYF.

The V gene is TRBV7-9, the J gene TRBJ1-6; a weak D match, TRBD1 (6 bases). This CDR3 contains 18 residues. Germline CDR1 reads SEHNR; CDR2 reads FQNEAQ (reference sequence). The V end lost 2 bases, the J end lost 3 bases, and 17 bases lay between the germline ends. This CDR3 is CASSLKPNRVYYNSPLHF. In DNA, the CDR3 is TGTGCCAGCAGCTTAAAGCCAAACAGGGTCTACTATAATTCACCCCTCCACTTT.

Comment on this clone: The same CDR3 can be traced to other DNA sequences in this sample. The chain is built from TRBV9 and TRBJ2-7; D might be TRBD1 (5 bases). From germline, CDR1 is SGDLS and CDR2 YYNGEE. V dropped 0 bases and J dropped 1 base, with 8 bases sitting between them. The CDR3 is 14 residues long. The CDR3 DNA reads TGTGCCAGCAGCGTAGGGGGCAGTTCCTACGAGCAGTACTTC. Translating gives CASSVGGSSYEQYF. Combining the CDR3 with reference TRBV9 and TRBJ2-7 gives the whole variable domain DSGVTQTPKHLITATGQRVTLRCSPRSGDLSVYWYQQSLDQGLQFLIQYYNGEERAKGNILERFSAQQFPDLHSELNLSSLELGDSALYFCASSVGGSSYEQYFGPGTRLTVT.

In regard to this clone: The identical CDR3 is also encoded by other nucleotide sequences in the sample. This chain uses TRBV9 with TRBJ1-4; maybe TRBD1 (6 bases). CDR3 length equals 15 residues. The germline V gene has CDR1 SGDLS and CDR2 YYNGEE. The V end was cut by 0 bases, the J end by 2 bases, with 8 bases between. This chain's CDR3 is CASSVGGGTNEKLFF. CDR3 DNA sequence: TGTGCCAGCAGCGTAGGGGGGGGCACTAATGAAAAACTGTTTTTT.

The chain recombines TRBV18 with TRBJ1-3; TRBD1 matches 8 bases. The junction had 8 bases not matched to a gene; V was cut back by 2 bases and J by 2 bases. This CDR3 is built from 17 residues. In germline, CDR1 is KGHSH, CDR2 LQKENI. This chain's CDR3 is CASSPVGQGVTGNTIYF. The CDR3 region has the DNA TGTGCCAGCTCACCAGTCGGACAGGGAGTCACTGGAAACACCATATATTTT.

This chain uses TRBV10-3 with TRBJ2-7; 10 bases fit TRBD1. Germline-derived CDR1 and CDR2 are ENHRY and SYGVKD. Germline trimming cut 10 bases from V and 4 bases from J; bases unmatched to any gene: 7. The CDR3 extends over 13 amino acids. The CDR3 sequence is CATSGTGDYEQYF. In DNA form, the CDR3 reads TGTGCCACCTCCGGGACAGGGGATTACGAGCAGTACTTC.

The chain employs TRBV28 and TRBJ2-1; 10 bases agree with TRBD2. Germline trimming cut 1 base from V and 9 bases from J; bases unmatched to any gene: 9. CDR1 and CDR2 from the germline V gene are MDHEN and SYDVKM. The CDR3 is 16 residues long. The CDR3 region is CASSLFLASGRGEQFF. In nucleotides, the CDR3 is TGTGCCAGCAGTTTATTTCTGGCTAGCGGGAGAGGTGAGCAGTTCTTC. The full variable domain, in which reference TRBV28 and TRBJ2-1 provide the parts outside the CDR3, is DVKVTQSSRYLVKRTGEKVFLECVQDMDHENMFWYRQDPGLGLRLIYFSYDVKMKEKGDIPEGYSVSREKKERFSLILESASTNQTSMYLCASSLFLASGRGEQFFGPGTRLTVL.

The chain recombines TRBV28 with TRBJ2-7, with TRBD1 matching 11 bases. The CDR3 length is 14 residues. Germline V lookup: CDR1 MDHEN, CDR2 SYDVKM. The trim removed 5 bases at V and 6 bases at J, leaving 6 bases unmatched. For the CDR3, the DNA is TGTGCCAGCAGTAACGGACAGGGGGCGACCGAGCAGTACTTC. It specifies CASSNGQGATEQYF.

The gene calls are TRBV9 and TRBJ2-3; 8 bases map to TRBD2. There are 18 residues in the CDR3. The ends lost 4 bases at V and 0 bases at J; junction bases unmatched: 13. CDR1 SGDLS and CDR2 YYNGEE come from the germline V gene. The CDR3 nucleotides read TGTGCCAGCAGCCCCGGGAGGGGTTCGGCAGGGAGCACAGATACGCAGTATTTT. Protein product: CASSPGRGSAGSTDTQYF.

V gene TRBV2 combines with J gene TRBJ1-1, with a possible D match to TRBD1 (5 bases). The germline V and J ends were trimmed by 6 bases and 1 base, with 12 bases remaining between them. Germline CDR1 SNHLY, CDR2 FYNNEI. This CDR3 comprises 14 residues. CDR3 sequence reads: CASRQTTGNTEAFF. Here the CDR3 DNA reads TGTGCCAGCAGGCAGACAACAGGGAACACTGAAGCTTTCTTT. The full variable domain, its missing parts supplied by reference TRBV2 and TRBJ1-1, is EPEVTQTPSHQVTQMGQEVILRCVPISNHLYFYWYRQILGQKVEFLVSFYNNEISEKSEIFDDQFSVERPDGSNFTLKIRSTKLEDSAMYFCASRQTTGNTEAFFGQGTRLTVV.

The CDR3 DNA sequence: TGTGCCATCAAAAGCGGCGGCAGCAGCTCCTACGAGCAGTACTTC. Its protein product is CAIKSGGSSSYEQYF. The chain recombines TRBV10-3 with TRBJ2-7; D might be TRBD2 (5 bases). Trimming left V 7 bases short and J 0 bases short, with 16 bases between. The CDR3 runs to 15 residues. Germline CDR1 reads ENHRY; CDR2 reads SYGVKD.

V gene TRBV3-1 (or the pseudogene TRBV3-2) combines with J gene TRBJ1-2; 10 nucleotides agree with TRBD1. Germline-derived CDR1 and CDR2 are LGHDT and YNNKEL (reference sequence). The CDR3 extends over 14 amino acids. V lost 0 bases to trimming and J lost 8 bases; unmatched junction nucleotides: 3. This CDR3 is CASSQDPDRGGYTF. As DNA, the CDR3 is TGTGCCAGCAGCCAAGATCCGGACAGGGGGGGCTACACCTTC.

The chain is built from TRBV29-1 and TRBJ2-1; D unresolved. V lost 7 bases and J 10 bases, leaving 11 bases between the germline ends. CDR1 and CDR2 (germline): SQVTM, ANQGSEA. The CDR3 is 10 residues long. The CDR3 DNA reads TGCAGCGCATCTAGTGGCGAGCAGTTCTTC. Its translation is CSASSGEQFF.

This clone was recorded a few times. CDR3 bases: TGTGCCAGCTCCCGGGGACAGGGGGCGGCTAATGAAAAACTGTTTTTT. Its protein is CASSRGQGAANEKLFF. J is TRBJ1-4 and V is TRBV18, with 12 bases lining up with TRBD1. CDR1 is KGHSH and CDR2 is LQKENI in the germline V gene. The CDR3 covers 16 residues. V was pared by 6 bases and J by 3 bases, with 5 bases of the junction left unmatched.

This chain connects TRBV19 to TRBJ2-7; tentative D call: TRBD1 (6 bases). Germline-derived CDR1 and CDR2 are LNHDA and SQIVND (reference sequence). The CDR3 is 11 residues long. Trimming removed 6 bases at V and 4 bases at J, with 7 bases between. CDR3 loop: CASRRGYEQYF. The CDR3 coding sequence is TGTGCCAGTAGGAGGGGGTACGAGCAGTACTTC.

This clone was seen once. J is TRBJ1-6 and V is TRBV6-2 or TRBV6-3; D unresolved. V lost 6 bases and J 7 bases, leaving 13 bases between the germline ends. Germline V lookup: CDR1 MNHEY, CDR2 SVGEGT. The CDR3 runs to 14 residues. Here the CDR3 reads CASSPDRENSPLHF. The DNA of the CDR3 is TGTGCCAGCAGCCCGGACCGAGAGAATTCACCCCTCCACTTT.

V is TRBV10-3 and J is TRBJ2-7, with D perhaps matching TRBD1 or TRBD2 (5 bases each). V dropped 10 bases and J dropped 0 bases, with 10 bases sitting between them. The CDR3 sequence is 12 residues long. CDR1 is ENHRY, CDR2 SYGVKD, per germline. CDR3 coding DNA: TGTGCCACCTCGGGACGCTCCTACGAGCAGTACTTC. Encoded protein: CATSGRSYEQYF.

This rearrangement joins TRBV28 to TRBJ2-6; 10 positions match TRBD1. The CDR3 covers 17 residues. Germline V gives CDR1 MDHEN, CDR2 SYDVKM. The V gene end was trimmed by 7 bases and the J gene end by 2 bases; junction bases not matched to a gene: 8. CDR3 protein: CASTLDRGTTGANVLTF. Written as DNA, the CDR3 is TGTGCCAGCACCCTGGACAGGGGGACTACTGGGGCCAACGTCCTGACTTTC. Full variable domain (remainder filled in from reference TRBV28 and TRBJ2-6): DVKVTQSSRYLVKRTGEKVFLECVQDMDHENMFWYRQDPGLGLRLIYFSYDVKMKEKGDIPEGYSVSREKKERFSLILESASTNQTSMYLCASTLDRGTTGANVLTFGAGSRLTVL.

With regard to this clone: The same CDR3 also results from other DNA sequences found in this sample. This chain uses TRBV4-2 with TRBJ1-5; D not certain. Germline CDR1 and CDR2: LGHNA and YNFKEQ. V gave up 0 bases and J gave up 1 base, with 4 bases separating them. The CDR3 loop spans 14 amino acids. CDR3 sequence: CASSQDRSNQPQHF. CDR3 nucleotide sequence: TGTGCCAGCAGCCAAGATCGAAGCAATCAGCCCCAGCATTTT.

The V gene is TRBV5-1, the J gene TRBJ2-5, with 13 positions matching TRBD2. V lost 0 bases, J lost 5 bases, and 4 bases stayed unmatched. CDR3 length equals 16 residues. Germline assignment: CDR1 SGHRS and CDR2 YFSETQ. The CDR3 sequence: CASSLALAGGPETQYF. The CDR3 DNA reads TGCGCCAGCAGCTTGGCACTAGCGGGAGGGCCCGAGACCCAGTACTTC.

This clone came up a few times. The rearrangement joins TRBV24-1 to TRBJ1-4, with 11 bases that match TRBD1. CDR3 length equals 16 residues. Trimming cost V 2 bases and J 8 bases; bases outside gene matches: 6. Germline loops: CDR1 KGHDR, CDR2 SFDVKD. This CDR3 reads CATSDYGTGGEEKLFF. The DNA for the CDR3 is TGTGCCACCAGTGATTATGGGACAGGGGGTGAGGAAAAACTGTTTTTT.

This chain connects TRBV7-2 to TRBJ1-1; D may be TRBD1 (5 bases). V lost 4 bases to trimming and J lost 5 bases, with 14 bases between them. Looked up from germline, CDR1 is SGHTA and CDR2 is FQGNSA. CDR3 size: 14 residues. CDR3 in DNA: TGTGCCAGCAGCTCCTCGACAGAGTCGACTGAAGCTTTCTTT. It codes for CASSSSTESTEAFF.

V usage is TRBV7-2 and J usage is TRBJ2-7; 10 bases agree with TRBD1. J was trimmed by 5 bases and V by 0 bases; bases with no gene match: 10. Germline assignment: CDR1 SGHTA and CDR2 FQGNSA. CDR3 length: 17 residues. CDR3 protein: CASSLAGLGQGSHEQYF. The CDR3 DNA is TGTGCCAGCAGCTTAGCGGGCCTGGGACAGGGGTCCCACGAGCAGTACTTC. The whole variable domain, remainder taken from reference TRBV7-2 and TRBJ2-7, is GAGVSQSPSNKVTEKGKDVELRCDPISGHTALYWYRQSLGQGLEFLIYFQGNSAPDKSGLPSDRFSAERTGGSVSTLTIQRTQQEDSAVYLCASSLAGLGQGSHEQYFGPGTRLTVT.

The rearrangement joins TRBV9 to TRBJ2-5; either TRBD1 or TRBD2 may fit D (5 bases each). Trimming stripped 3 bases from V and 4 bases from J, with 13 bases between. CDR3 length: 14 amino acids. The germline V gene has CDR1 SGDLS and CDR2 YYNGEE. CDR3 sequence (DNA): TGTGCCAGCAGCGCCTTTTCCGGGACAGAGACCCAGTACTTC. It codes for CASSAFSGTETQYF.